The T cell receptor (beta chain) described here comes from a study of identifying expanded T cells in peripheral blood (dated by TCRdb to the late 2010s). Study-level background: Separate aliquots of the same genomic DNA pool were sequenced to produce technical replicates, and four replicates were compared in pairs.

During the collection period, no immune events, such as infections, were documented for the healthy donors. Healthy-donor blood repertoires served as a training cohort to calibrate time-dependent variance in a beta-binomial model of T-cell clone differential abundance. The training cohort was composed of around ten healthy donors, 3 female and 7 male. The donors were between roughly 25 and 70 years old, with an average age of roughly 41 years. Obtained from a commercial supplier, whole blood was collected from each healthy donor at three time points set around two weeks apart. For immunosequencing, genomic DNA was extracted from whole blood that had not been sorted. General study outcomes and caveats: Across all healthy-donor time intervals, the beta-binomial model significantly lowered both the number of clones called differentially abundant and the false-positive rate. It was expected by the authors that biological variance in healthy repertoires might increase further over much longer intervals, such as months to years. The binomial model flagged approximately 1.2 differentially abundant clones between technical replicates, compared with about 16 over roughly 2 weeks and approximately 20 over about four weeks. Across all healthy donors, variance in clone template counts between approximately two-week samples was found to increase significantly with total template count.

The immunoSEQ Assay, which uses bias-controlled multiplex PCR amplification of genomic DNA, was used to profile TCRbeta CDR3 regions. In the original analysis: To quantify the absolute abundance of each unique TCRbeta CDR3 region, the sequences were collapsed and filtered. Differential abundance was tested with two models: a binomial (Fisher-equivalent) model and a beta-binomial model that adds time-dependent variance fitted from healthy donors. Clones with fewer than 5 combined templates were excluded, and clones with Benjamini-Hochberg FDR below 0.01 were called differentially abundant. Beta-binomial variance was modeled as a function of total template count across the two samples using the form v = (b*log(k)+a)^2. TCRdb retrieved this table from immuneACCESS and kept in-frame rearrangements only. Not all clones are present; in checked studies, unresolved V genes account for under half, and no reason is known for the remainder. V and J calls and clone size are as listed in that table; D and trimming were resolved from the DNA. This sample has about 85,000 clones in its table, and approximately 90% of those were observed once. Around 19% of the sample is taken by the ten largest.

As regards this clone: Its binding antigen is unknown. No clone much larger than this one lies a single base away; base qualities are absent.

Sequencing input: blood. The sequence was collected from a person aged 18 to 70 in good health.

Read as DNA, the sequence is TGTGCCAGCAGATCAGGACAGGGGACCTATGGCTACACCTTC. Protein translation: CASRSGQGTYGYTF. The chain was built from TRBV6-5 and TRBJ1-2; 9 nucleotides in the junction match TRBD1. The germline V gene provides CDR1 MNHEY and CDR2 SVGAGI. Inclusive of the bounding cysteine and phenylalanine, the CDR3 is 14 residues long. Of all the DNA, just the CDR3 is kept, 42 bases in frame from base 1. From V the trimming removes 6 bases and from J it removes 4 bases, while the gene matches leave 6 bases of the junction unaccounted for.